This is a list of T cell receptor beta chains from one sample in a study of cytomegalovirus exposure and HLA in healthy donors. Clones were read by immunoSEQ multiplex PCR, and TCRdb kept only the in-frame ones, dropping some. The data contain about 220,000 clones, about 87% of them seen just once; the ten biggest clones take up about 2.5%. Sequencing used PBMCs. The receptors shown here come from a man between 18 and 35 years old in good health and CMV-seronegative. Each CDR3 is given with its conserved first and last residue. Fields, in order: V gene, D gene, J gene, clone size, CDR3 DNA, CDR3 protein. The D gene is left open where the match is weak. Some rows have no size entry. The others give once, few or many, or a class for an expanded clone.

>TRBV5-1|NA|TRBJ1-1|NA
TGCGCCAGCAGCTTGAGAGGTCAGGGGATGAACACTGAAGCTTTCTTT
CASSLRGQGMNTEAFF
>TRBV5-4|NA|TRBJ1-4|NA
TGTGCCAGCAGCATCCATGCTAATGAAAAACTGTTTTTT
CASSIHANEKLFF
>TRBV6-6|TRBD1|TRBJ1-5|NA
TGTGCCAGCAGTTCCCGACAGGGTAGCAATCAGCCCCAGCATTTT
CASSSRQGSNQPQHF
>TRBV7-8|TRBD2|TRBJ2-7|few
TGTGCCACCCGGGGGAGCGGGAGGGCCGCCGAGCAGTACTTC
CATRGSGRAAEQYF
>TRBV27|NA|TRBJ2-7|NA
TGTGCCAGCAGTTTCCAATACGGGAGCTCCTACGAGCAGTACTTC
CASSFQYGSSYEQYF
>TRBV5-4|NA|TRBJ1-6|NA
TGTGCCAGCCGAACCTCCCTCGAGAATTCACCCCTCCACTTT
CASRTSLENSPLHF
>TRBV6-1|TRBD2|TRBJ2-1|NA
TGTGCCAGCATGGGGGGAGGGAATGAGCAGTTCTTC
CASMGGGNEQFF
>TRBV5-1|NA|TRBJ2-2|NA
TGCGCCAGCAGCACTCCGGGACTGGCCGTGATCGGGGAGCTGTTTTTT
CASSTPGLAVIGELFF
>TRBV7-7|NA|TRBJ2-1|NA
TGTGCTTCCAGCTTGGGTACCGGGAGTTGGGATGAGCAGTTCTTC
CASSLGTGSWDEQFF
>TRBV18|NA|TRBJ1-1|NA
TGTGCCAGCTCAACCGGCAGCGGAAACACTGAAGCTTTCTTT
CASSTGSGNTEAFF
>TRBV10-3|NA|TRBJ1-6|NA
TGTGCCATCAGTGAGTCCGGACACCACACCACCAATTCACCCCTCCACTTT
CAISESGHHTTNSPLHF
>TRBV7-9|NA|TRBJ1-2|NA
TGTGCCAGCAGCTTAGGCGCCCCCCTCCCCTACGGCTACACCTTC
CASSLGAPLPYGYTF
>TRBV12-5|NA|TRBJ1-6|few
TGTGCTAGTGGTTTGCTAGTGGCGAATTCACCCCTCCACTTT
CASGLLVANSPLHF
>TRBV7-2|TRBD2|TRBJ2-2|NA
TGTGCCAGCAGCTTAGCCGGGGGGAGGACCGGGGAGCTGTTTTTT
CASSLAGGRTGELFF